Below, 6 T cell receptor beta chains from the same sample are listed, as sequenced in a study of T cells after posttransplantation cyclophosphamide. The method was immunoSEQ multiplex PCR; TCRdb's version includes in-frame clones alone and lacks a portion of them. The sample lists 6,900 or so clones, 65% to 85% occurring once. The specimen was memory CD4+ T cells sorted from blood. These receptors were collected from a woman between 45 and 65 years old in good health and a related stem cell transplant donor.

The rearrangement uses TRBV6-4 and TRBJ1-1; 8 bases are shared with TRBD1. CDR1 and CDR2 from the germline V gene are MRHNA and SNTAGT. The CDR3 is made up of 13 amino acids. Trimming removed 5 bases from V and 4 bases from J; junction bases left unmatched: 3. CDR3 in amino acids: CASSLGQGTEAFF. DNA for the CDR3: TGTGCCAGCAGTCTAGGACAGGGCACTGAAGCTTTCTTT.

The chain combines TRBV29-1 with TRBJ2-1; D remains unclear. Trimming shortened V by 5 bases and J by 4 bases, and 6 bases separated the two germline ends. CDR1 is SQVTM and CDR2 is ANQGSEA in the germline V gene. This CDR3 has 11 amino acids. The CDR3 coding sequence is TGCAGCGTTCACGGGTACAATGAGCAGTTCTTC. Translating gives CSVHGYNEQFF.

This clone has only a few counts. The chain carries TRBV19 and TRBJ1-2; a weak D match, TRBD1 (6 bases). V dropped 10 bases and J dropped 6 bases, with 12 bases sitting between them. CDR1 and CDR2 from the germline V gene are LNHDA and SQIVND (reference sequence). This CDR3 contains 11 residues. DNA for the CDR3: TGTGCCACTGCACAGGGCCATGGCTACACCTTC. This gives the protein CATAQGHGYTF.

The CDR3 spells CASSPPPRATRGETQYF. The CDR3 DNA sequence: TGTGCCAGCTCACCACCGCCCAGAGCCACTCGAGGGGAGACCCAGTACTTC. V is TRBV18 and J is TRBJ2-5; D is perhaps TRBD2 (5 bases). V gave up 0 bases and J gave up 5 bases, with 19 bases separating them. CDR3 length: 17 amino acids. Germline CDR1 KGHSH, CDR2 LQKENI.

The rearrangement joins TRBV19 to TRBJ2-3; TRBD2 aligns across 7 bases. Germline V gives CDR1 LNHDA, CDR2 SQIVND (reference sequence). The CDR3 runs 15 residues. J was trimmed by 2 bases and V by 5 bases; bases with no gene match: 7. The CDR3 sequence: CASSLASGYTDTQYF. The CDR3 bases are TGTGCCAGTAGTCTGGCTAGCGGATACACAGATACGCAGTATTTT.

This chain's CDR3 is CASSYNDRGTEAFF. CDR3 nucleotides: TGTGCCAGCAGCTATAACGACAGGGGCACTGAAGCTTTCTTT. The gene calls are TRBV7-6 and TRBJ1-1; 8 bases agree with TRBD1. There are 14 residues in the CDR3. V lost 4 bases and J lost 4; bases outside the gene matches: 5. The germline CDR1 and CDR2 sequences are SGHVS and FNYEAQ.